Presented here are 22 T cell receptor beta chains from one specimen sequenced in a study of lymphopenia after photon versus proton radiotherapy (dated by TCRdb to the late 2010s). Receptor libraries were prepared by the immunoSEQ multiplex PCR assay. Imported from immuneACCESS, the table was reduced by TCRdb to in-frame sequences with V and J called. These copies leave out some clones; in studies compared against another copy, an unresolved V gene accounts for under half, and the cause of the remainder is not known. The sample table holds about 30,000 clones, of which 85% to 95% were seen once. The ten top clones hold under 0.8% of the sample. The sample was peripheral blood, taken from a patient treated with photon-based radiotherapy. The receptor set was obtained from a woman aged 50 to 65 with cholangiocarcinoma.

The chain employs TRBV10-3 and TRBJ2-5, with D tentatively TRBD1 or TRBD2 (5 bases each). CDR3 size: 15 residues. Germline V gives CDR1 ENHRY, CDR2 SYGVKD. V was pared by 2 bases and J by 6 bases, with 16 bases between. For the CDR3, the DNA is TGTGCCATCAGTGAGGGGGACCTAGGCTTGAAGACCCAGTACTTC. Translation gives CAISEGDLGLKTQYF.

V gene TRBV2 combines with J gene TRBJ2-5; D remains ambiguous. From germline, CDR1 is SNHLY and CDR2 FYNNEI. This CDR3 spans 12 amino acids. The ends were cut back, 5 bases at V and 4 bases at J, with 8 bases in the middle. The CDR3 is CASSRGSETQYF. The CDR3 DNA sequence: TGTGCCAGCAGTCGCGGATCAGAGACCCAGTACTTC.

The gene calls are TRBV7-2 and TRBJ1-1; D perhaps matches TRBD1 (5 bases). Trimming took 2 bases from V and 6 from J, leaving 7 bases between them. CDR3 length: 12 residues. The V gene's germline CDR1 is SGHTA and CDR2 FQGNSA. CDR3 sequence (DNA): TGTGCCAGCAGCTTATGGGGCGCTGAAGCTTTCTTT. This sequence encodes CASSLWGAEAFF.

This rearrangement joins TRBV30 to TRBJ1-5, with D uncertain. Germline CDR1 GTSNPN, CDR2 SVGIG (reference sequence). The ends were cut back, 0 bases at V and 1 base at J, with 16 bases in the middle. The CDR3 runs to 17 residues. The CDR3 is CAWSVSRVGGSNQPQHF. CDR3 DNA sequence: TGTGCCTGGAGTGTAAGTCGGGTCGGAGGGAGCAATCAGCCCCAGCATTTT. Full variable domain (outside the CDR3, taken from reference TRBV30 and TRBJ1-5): SQTIHQWPATLVQPVGSPLSLECTVEGTSNPNLYWYRQAAGRGLQLLFYSVGIGQISSEVPQNLSASRPQDRQFILSSKKLLLSDSGFYLCAWSVSRVGGSNQPQHFGDGTRLSIL.

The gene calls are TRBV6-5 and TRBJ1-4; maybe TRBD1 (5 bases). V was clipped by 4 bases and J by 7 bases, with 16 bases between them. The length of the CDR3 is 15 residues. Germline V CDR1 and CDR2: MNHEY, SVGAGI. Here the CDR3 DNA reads TGTGCCAGCAGTTCCCCGGGGGAATACGGTGAAAAACTGTTTTTT. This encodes CASSSPGEYGEKLFF.

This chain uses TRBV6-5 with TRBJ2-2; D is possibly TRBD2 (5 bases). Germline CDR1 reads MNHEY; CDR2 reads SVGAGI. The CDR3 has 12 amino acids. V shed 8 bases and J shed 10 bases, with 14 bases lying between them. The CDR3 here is CASLSDSLELFF. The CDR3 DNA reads TGTGCCAGCCTGTCGGACTCCTTGGAGCTGTTTTTT.

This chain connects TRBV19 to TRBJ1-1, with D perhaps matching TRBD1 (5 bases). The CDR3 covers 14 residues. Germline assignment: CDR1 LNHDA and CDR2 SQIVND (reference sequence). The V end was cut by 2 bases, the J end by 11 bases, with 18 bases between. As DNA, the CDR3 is TGTGCCAGTAGTATAACTTTGGTGGGGGAGTTCGCTTTCTTT. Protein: CASSITLVGEFAFF.

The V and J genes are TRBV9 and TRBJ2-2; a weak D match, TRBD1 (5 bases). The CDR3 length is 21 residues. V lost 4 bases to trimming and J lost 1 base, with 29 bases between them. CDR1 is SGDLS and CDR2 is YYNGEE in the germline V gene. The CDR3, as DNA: TGTGCCAGCAGCCCCCCCGAAATTTTCCAGGGCGTAGCTAGGAACACCGGGGAGCTGTTTTTT. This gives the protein CASSPPEIFQGVARNTGELFF.

The CDR3 is CASSRFRGGPETQYF. The CDR3 bases are TGTGCCAGTAGTAGGTTTCGGGGCGGACCGGAGACCCAGTACTTC. This chain links TRBV19 with TRBJ2-5; D possibly uses TRBD1 or TRBD2 (5 bases each). Germline V gene sequence: CDR1 LNHDA, CDR2 SQIVND (reference sequence). CDR3 length: 15 residues. Deletions cut 4 bases from V and 5 bases from J, with 17 bases between.

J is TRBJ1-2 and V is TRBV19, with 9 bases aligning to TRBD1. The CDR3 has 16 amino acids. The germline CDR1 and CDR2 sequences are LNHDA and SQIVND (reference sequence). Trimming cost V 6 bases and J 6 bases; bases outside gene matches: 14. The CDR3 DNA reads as TGTGCCAGTAGCCCCGACCCGGTGGGACAGGGACATGGCTACACCTTC. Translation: CASSPDPVGQGHGYTF.

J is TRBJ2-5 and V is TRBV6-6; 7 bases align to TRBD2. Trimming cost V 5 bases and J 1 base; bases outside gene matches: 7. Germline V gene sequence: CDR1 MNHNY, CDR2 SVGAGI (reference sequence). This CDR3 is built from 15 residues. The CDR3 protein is CASSTHLAVQETQYF. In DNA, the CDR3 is TGTGCCAGCAGTACCCACCTAGCGGTCCAAGAGACCCAGTACTTC.

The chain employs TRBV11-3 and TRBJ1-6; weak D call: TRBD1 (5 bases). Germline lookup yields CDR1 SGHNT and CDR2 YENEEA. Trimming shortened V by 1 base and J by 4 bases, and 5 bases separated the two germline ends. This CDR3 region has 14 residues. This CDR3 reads CASSLGGYNSPLHF. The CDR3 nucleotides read TGTGCCAGCAGCTTAGGGGGGTATAATTCACCCCTCCACTTT.

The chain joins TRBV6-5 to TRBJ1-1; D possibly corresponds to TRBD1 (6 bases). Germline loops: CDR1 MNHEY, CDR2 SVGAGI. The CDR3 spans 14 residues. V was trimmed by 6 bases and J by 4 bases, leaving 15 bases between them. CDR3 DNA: TGTGCCAGCAGATTTCAAGAGGGGGGCACTGAAGCTTTCTTT. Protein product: CASRFQEGGTEAFF.

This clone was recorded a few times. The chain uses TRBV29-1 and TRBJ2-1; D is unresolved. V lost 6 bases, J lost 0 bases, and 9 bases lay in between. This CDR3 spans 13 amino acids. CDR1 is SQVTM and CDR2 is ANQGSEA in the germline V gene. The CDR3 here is CSVLLSSYNEQFF. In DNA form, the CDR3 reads TGCAGCGTACTGCTTAGCTCCTACAATGAGCAGTTCTTC.

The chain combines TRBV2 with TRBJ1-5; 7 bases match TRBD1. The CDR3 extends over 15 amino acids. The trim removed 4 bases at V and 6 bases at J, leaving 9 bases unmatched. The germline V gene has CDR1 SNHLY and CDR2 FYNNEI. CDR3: CASSAQTGQGQPQHF. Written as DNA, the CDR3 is TGTGCCAGCAGTGCCCAGACAGGGCAAGGTCAGCCCCAGCATTTT.

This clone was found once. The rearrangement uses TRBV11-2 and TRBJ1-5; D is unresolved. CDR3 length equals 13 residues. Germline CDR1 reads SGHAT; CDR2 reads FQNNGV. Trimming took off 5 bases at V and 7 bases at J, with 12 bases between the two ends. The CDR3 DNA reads TGTGCCAGCAGCATCGATAGAGGGCAGCCCCAGCATTTT. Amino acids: CASSIDRGQPQHF.

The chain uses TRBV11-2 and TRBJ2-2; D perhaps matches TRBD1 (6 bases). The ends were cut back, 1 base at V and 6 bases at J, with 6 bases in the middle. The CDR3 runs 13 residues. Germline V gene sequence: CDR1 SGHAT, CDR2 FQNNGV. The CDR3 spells CASSLAGAGELFF. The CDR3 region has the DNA TGTGCCAGCAGCTTAGCAGGGGCCGGGGAGCTGTTTTTT.

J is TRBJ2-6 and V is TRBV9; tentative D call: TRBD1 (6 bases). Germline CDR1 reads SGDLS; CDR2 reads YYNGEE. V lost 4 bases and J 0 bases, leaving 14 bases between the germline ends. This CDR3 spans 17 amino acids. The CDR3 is CASSLGQSSSGANVLTF. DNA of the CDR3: TGTGCCAGCAGCTTAGGACAGTCCTCCTCTGGGGCCAACGTCCTGACTTTC.

The CDR3 here is CASSVGPGGTEAFF. The CDR3 coding sequence is TGTGCCAGCAGCGTAGGCCCCGGGGGAACTGAAGCTTTCTTT. This rearrangement joins TRBV9 to TRBJ1-1, with D perhaps matching TRBD1 (5 bases). CDR1 is SGDLS, CDR2 YYNGEE, per germline. Trimming removed 0 bases from V and 5 bases from J, with 11 bases in between. The CDR3 consists of 14 residues.

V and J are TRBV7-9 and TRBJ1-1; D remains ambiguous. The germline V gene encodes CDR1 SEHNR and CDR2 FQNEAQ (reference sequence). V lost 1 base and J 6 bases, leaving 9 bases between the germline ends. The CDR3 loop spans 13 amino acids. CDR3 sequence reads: CASSLGSAPEAFF. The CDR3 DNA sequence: TGTGCCAGCAGCTTAGGGTCAGCCCCTGAAGCTTTCTTT.

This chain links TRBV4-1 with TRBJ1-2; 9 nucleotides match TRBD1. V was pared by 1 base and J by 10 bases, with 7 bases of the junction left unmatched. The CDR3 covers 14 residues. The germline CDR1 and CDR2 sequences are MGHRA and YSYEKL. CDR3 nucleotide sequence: TGCGCCAGCAGCCAAGTCGGGACAGGGAACCCCTACACCTTC. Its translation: CASSQVGTGNPYTF.

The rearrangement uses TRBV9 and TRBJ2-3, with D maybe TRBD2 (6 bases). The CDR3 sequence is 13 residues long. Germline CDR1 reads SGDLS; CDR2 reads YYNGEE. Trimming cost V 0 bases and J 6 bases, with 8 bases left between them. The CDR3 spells CASSVAREDTQYF. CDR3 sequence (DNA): TGTGCCAGCAGCGTAGCTCGGGAGGATACGCAGTATTTT.